This TCR beta chain was observed in a study of blood T cell repertoires in COVID-19. Study-wide background: From T cells, B-cell-depleted T cells, or PBMCs came the material, which was cDNA or gDNA.

Germline CDR1 LNHDA, CDR2 SQIVND (reference sequence). V lost 4 bases and J lost 3; bases outside the gene matches: 8. The length of the CDR3 is 16 residues. Authors' processing steps: Using reference gene primer amplification, nucleated cell counts were estimated. Sequencing used immunoSEQ multiplex PCR; TCRdb keeps in-frame clones, though not all of them. That table furnishes V, J and clone size, whereas the DNA furnished D and trimming. Of 100,000 or so clones listed, roughly 90% are singletons. Sequenced: peripheral blood. The clonotype originates from a man aged 55-75 years with acute or convalescent COVID-19. The chain carries TRBV19 and TRBJ1-5, with 8 nucleotides matching TRBD1. CDR3 residues: CASSTIRDRHNQPQHF. The CDR3 DNA sequence: TGTGCCAGTAGTACCATACGGGACAGGCACAATCAGCCCCAGCATTTT.